This TCR beta chain comes out of a study of shared clonotypes between healthy human individuals. Some clones are missing from TCRdb's copy, which holds only in-frame ones; the method was immunoSEQ multiplex PCR. The sample holds nearly 2 million clones, about 94% seen once. CD45RO negativity and positive selection for CCR7 defined naive CD8 cells, a population that excluded terminally differentiated effector memory CD45RA+ cells. Concerning this clone itself: In the same sample, other DNA sequences code for this CDR3.

Germline V gene lookup returns CDR1 MNHNY and CDR2 SVGAGI (reference sequence). CDR3 length equals 13 residues. V lost 8 bases to trimming and J lost 4 bases, with 15 bases between them. This clonotype was sampled from a man aged 18-30 years in good health. Sequenced material: naive CD8+ T cells sorted from blood. The rearrangement uses TRBV6-6 and TRBJ2-7; tentatively, D is TRBD1 (6 bases). The CDR3 loop reads CASSQGPSYEQYF. The CDR3 DNA reads TGTGCCAGCTCTCAGGGGCCGTCATACGAGCAGTACTTC.